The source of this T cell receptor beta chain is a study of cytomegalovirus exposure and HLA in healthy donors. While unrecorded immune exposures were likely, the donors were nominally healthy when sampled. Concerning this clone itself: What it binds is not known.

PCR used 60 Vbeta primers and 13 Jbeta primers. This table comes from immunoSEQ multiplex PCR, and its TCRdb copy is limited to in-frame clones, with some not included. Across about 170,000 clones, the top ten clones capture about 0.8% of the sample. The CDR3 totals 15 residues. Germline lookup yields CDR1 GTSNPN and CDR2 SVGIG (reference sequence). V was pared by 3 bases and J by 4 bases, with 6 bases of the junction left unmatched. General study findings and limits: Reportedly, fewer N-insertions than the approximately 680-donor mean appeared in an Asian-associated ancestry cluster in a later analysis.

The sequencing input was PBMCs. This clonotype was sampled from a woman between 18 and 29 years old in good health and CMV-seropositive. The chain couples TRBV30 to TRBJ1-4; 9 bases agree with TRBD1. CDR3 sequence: CAWSVTGGGNEKLFF. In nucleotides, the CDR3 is TGTGCCTGGAGCGTCACAGGGGGCGGTAATGAAAAACTGTTTTTT. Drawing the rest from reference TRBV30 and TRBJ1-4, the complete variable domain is SQTIHQWPATLVQPVGSPLSLECTVEGTSNPNLYWYRQAAGRGLQLLFYSVGIGQISSEVPQNLSASRPQDRQFILSSKKLLLSDSGFYLCAWSVTGGGNEKLFFGSGTQLSVL.